This TCR beta chain originates from a study of cytomegalovirus exposure and HLA in healthy donors (dated by TCRdb to 2015 to 2018). Some background on the complete study: An earlier analysis of a few hundred of the donors reported 276 Gb of sequence data and around 100 million unique TCR beta sequences obtained from approximately 180 million T cells. The study aimed to test whether cataloging public T cell receptors could reveal signatures of past pathogen exposure. The study profiled the T cell repertoires of 500 to 800 subjects by immunosequencing and related them to cytomegalovirus serostatus. On average, 235,054 unique TCR beta nucleotide sequences were sequenced per donor among 300 to 500 genotyped donors of the cohort, with roughly 18% of those sequences being non-productive. Alongside the repertoire data, information on donor age, sex, ethnicity and CMV serostatus was compiled. A later genetic analysis used genome-wide SNP genotypes for about 65% of the 666 donors, treating that subset as a discovery cohort. HLA typing included class I and class II loci at four-digit resolution. A later analysis re-analyzed previously published TCR beta repertoires from 666 donors and added high-resolution HLA genotyping to study TCR occurrence patterns. In the later analysis, no new phenotypic data were used to find candidate immune exposures; instead, reliance was placed on TCR beta sequences and their occurrence across donors. Roughly 310 gigabases of sequencing data and 70 million to 85 million unique TCR sequences were included in an early release covering about 600 HLA-typed donors. All discovery cohort repertoires had been generated using a single sequencing platform. A few DR-DQ haplotypes were treated as single units for association and clustering because of strong linkage in the cohort. Typing coverage differed by locus: A, B, C, DRB1 and DQB1 were typed in about 629-630 donors, DQA1 in about 500, DPA1 in approximately 600, and DPB1 in around 440. The study combined high-throughput TCR immunosequencing, statistical association of individual TCRs with disease status, and machine learning to predict cytomegalovirus infection status. In an earlier analysis of 500 to 650 of the donors, high-throughput TCR beta sequencing was used to judge whether each TCR beta V gene segment behaved as functional or pseudogenic. Among the roughly 400 genotyped donors, 75% to 90% belonged to the genetic ancestry cluster associated with self-reported Caucasian donors. Besides the first cohort of around 670 subjects, a separate validation cohort made up of 120 different subjects was used.

Preparation of the library involved the immunoSEQ multiplex PCR assay. For the multiplex PCR, a mixture combining 60 forward primers for TCR Vbeta segments and 13 reverse primers for TCR Jbeta segments was used. A multiplex PCR assay on genomic DNA amplified the CDR3 region of rearranged TCR beta genes. The Illumina HiSeq System was used to sequence the amplified TCR beta libraries as 87-base-pair reads. The study's processing was this. A later analysis tallied 75 million to 95 million unique TCR beta chains across the 666 repertoires, and some 10 million of those chains were shared by two or more donors. To remove PCR and sequencing errors, raw reads were error-corrected and collapsed into unique sequences using a nearest-neighbor algorithm that merged closely related sequences. CDR3 sequences were aligned to IMGT reference sequences to assign V, D and J gene segments. For a sequence to be retained, at least a six-nucleotide match to both a V gene segment and a J gene segment was required. A rearrangement was called productive if the CDR3 had no stop codons and remained in frame with V and J, and every other rearrangement was called non-productive. Following IMGT convention, CDR3 was defined as the stretch from the second conserved V-encoded cysteine up to the conserved J-encoded phenylalanine. The earlier analysis of fewer than 700 of the donors excluded sequences that lacked an unambiguous match to a single V gene segment. An earlier analysis of 550 to 650 of the donors classified V segments as functional when productive rearrangements were above 56.7% and as segregating when the standard deviation between donors was above 5%. To diagnose cytomegalovirus status from the catalog of TCR beta chain sequences, a statistical classification framework was built. V and J gene assignment, in a later analysis, came from comparing TCR nucleotide sequences with IMGT/GENE-DB human TR gene sequences. In a later analysis, CDR3 sequences and most-parsimonious VDJ recombination scenarios were assigned using the TCRdist pipeline. In a later analysis, each TCR beta chain was defined by its CDR3 amino acid sequence together with its V-gene family, and reads without a unique V-gene family were excluded. A later analysis removed 450 to 600 highly shared, low-generation-probability nucleotide sequences to deal with suspected cross-contamination and a sequencing artifact. A later analysis calculated a clonal expansion index for each public chain from normalized within-repertoire ranks of inferred template counts. A later analysis computed generation probabilities with a VDJ recombination model fitted to out-of-frame rearrangements, and checked the results against IGoR. In a later analysis, TCR-TCR, TCR-HLA and TCR-CMV co-occurrence was scored with hypergeometric tests, and a repertoire-size bias correction was applied to TCR pairs. False discovery rates were estimated in a later analysis by permuting HLA or CMV assignments 20 times. In a later analysis, co-occurring TCRs were grouped using DBSCAN, and TCRdist sequence similarity was added for clustering within HLA-allele-positive subsets. Repertoires with fewer than 30,000 or more than 120,000 public chains, plus five repertoires with anomalous nucleotide sharing, were excluded from co-occurrence clustering. As stored in TCRdb, this immuneACCESS dataset retains in-frame rearrangements with V and J assigned. A fraction of the clones does not appear; measured against another copy, unresolved V genes explain less than half of the discrepancy, and the remainder lacks a known reason. V, J and clone size are taken as reported in that table, and D and trimming were inferred from the DNA itself. This sample lists 120,000 or so clones; roughly 18% were detected once. Roughly 2.7% of the sample goes to the ten largest clones.

Study-wide conclusions, independent of this receptor: Cytomegalovirus status was reported to be diagnosed by the classifier with high specificity and sensitivity in both the original and validation cohorts. A later analysis found that TCR association rates varied across HLA loci, with DRB1 alleles showing the most associated TCRs and HLA-C alleles the fewest. A further reported finding was that TCR beta sequences accurately predicted the HLA-A and HLA-B alleles for most subjects in the first cohort. According to the authors, the approach could potentially be generalized to other disease states and immunological phenotypes. In the study, around 160 TCR beta chains were listed as associated with cytomegalovirus. In vitro tests confirmed that a few of the cytomegalovirus-associated TCR beta chains recognize cytomegalovirus antigens. A cluster of highly shared sequence variants was judged likely to be a technical artifact of the sequencing pipeline. According to a later genetic analysis, donors in an Asian-associated ancestry cluster had fewer N-insertions in productive TCRs than the approximately 650-donor mean. Most TCR sequences were observed very rarely across donors, whereas some public TCRs were present in many individuals. In a later genetic analysis, a missense DCLRE1C variant was associated with V-gene and J-gene trimming of TCR beta chains, and the association was replicated in an independent cohort. Broadly in line with IMGT annotations, most TCR beta V segments showed up in productive rearrangements about 87% or about 30% of the time in an earlier analysis of about 500 of the donors. Roughly 15 rarely observed V segments, including chromosome 9 orphons, were excluded from the earlier analysis of a few hundred of the donors because counts were too low. Compared with equally common non-associated chains, HLA-associated TCR beta chains in a later analysis were more clonally expanded and had lower generation probabilities. For the cohort, immune exposure information was limited to CMV serostatus. Assigning TCR associations to individual alleles was difficult when HLA alleles, especially DR and DQ, strongly co-occurred. This cohort had only TCR beta chains sequenced, and the lack of alpha or paired-chain data limited which features could be detected. Because HLA typing was unavailable for some donors at each locus, only the typed subset was used in association tests. Linkage disequilibrium might explain the correlated functional status among segregating V segments, but an unknown experimental factor could not be excluded. A later analysis reported that several top co-occurrence clusters appeared linked to parvovirus B19, influenza, CMV and Epstein-Barr virus. According to a later analysis, most CMV-associated TCR beta chains appeared to be HLA-restricted, and the HLA associations seemed to be driven largely by CMV exposure. Sequencing depth was assumed to be roughly uniform across donors in the presence/absence analyses, though that assumption may not hold. In a later analysis, 15,000 to 20,000 TCR beta sequences were associated with specific HLA alleles at a false discovery rate of 0.05.

This clone was counted a few times. Its antigen is still unknown. Within one base of it there is no much larger clone, and no base qualities were kept. The cohort was made up of 500 to 800 healthy bone marrow donors. All cohort members were sampled while nominally healthy, although unrecorded immune exposures were likely present. The donor tested CMV seropositive, placing the donor among the approximately 290 seropositive members of the cohort. A peripheral blood sample was collected from each donor, and TCR beta sequencing was performed on peripheral blood mononuclear cells. The Qiagen DNeasy Blood Extraction Kit was used to extract genomic DNA from the blood cell samples. This TCR was recovered from a female donor in good health and CMV-seropositive. Sequenced sample: PBMCs.

Here the CDR3 is given as CASSIRADYSYEQYF. The DNA sequence is as follows: TGTGCCAGTAGTATCCGGGCGGACTATTCCTACGAGCAGTACTTC. The receptor chain draws on TRBV19 and TRBJ2-7; 6 matching bases give a weak D call of TRBD2. The CDR3 numbers 15 residues from cysteine through phenylalanine. Only CDR3 DNA is held: 45 bases, read in frame from base 1. The junction shows trimming of 3 bases on V and 1 base on J, plus 13 bases between the germline ends. From the germline V gene (reference sequence), CDR1 is LNHDA and CDR2 is SQIVND.